This is a list of T cell receptor beta chains from one sample in a study of blood T cells in healthy people across ages. TCRdb re-analysed the 5' RACE reads in MiXCR, keeping a single row per CDR3 protein. The sample consists of around 1,800,000 distinct CDR3 sequences, around 42% of them appearing once. The sample taken for sequencing was blood. The receptors originated from a human donor in good health. Both conserved end residues are part of each CDR3. Each record gives: J gene, V gene, D gene, clone size, CDR3 DNA, CDR3 protein. D genes are given only for firm matches. Clone size is shown for a subset of rows, as once, few, many or a class of expanded clone.

J gene: TRBJ2-1
V gene: TRBV2
D gene: .
clone size: few
CDR3 DNA: TGTGCCAGCAGTGCGTTAGGGCTCTACAATGAGCAGTTCTTC
CDR3 protein: CASSALGLYNEQFF

J gene: TRBJ2-7
V gene: TRBV5-1
D gene: TRBD2
clone size: once
CDR3 DNA: TGCGCCAGCAGCTCGGGACTAGCGGACCTCTACGAGCAGTGCTTC
CDR3 protein: CASSSGLADLYEQCF

J gene: TRBJ1-4
V gene: TRBV5-6
D gene: .
clone size: .
CDR3 DNA: TGTGCCAGCAGCTTGGTCGGTCAGAGGGGTGAAAAACTGTTTTTT
CDR3 protein: CASSLVGQRGEKLFF

J gene: TRBJ1-1
V gene: TRBV20-1
D gene: .
clone size: .
CDR3 DNA: TGCAGTCCCCGAGCGGGGGTTTCGAACACTGAAGCTTTCTTT
CDR3 protein: CSPRAGVSNTEAFF

J gene: TRBJ2-1
V gene: TRBV7-8
D gene: .
clone size: .
CDR3 DNA: TGTGCCAGCAGCTACCCCCAGCACGGGGGGCTGGACAATGAGCAGTTCTTC
CDR3 protein: CASSYPQHGGLDNEQFF

J gene: TRBJ2-7
V gene: TRBV28
D gene: .
clone size: .
CDR3 DNA: TGTGCCAGCAGTCCGATGATGGGGTACTACGAGCAGTACTTC
CDR3 protein: CASSPMMGYYEQYF

J gene: TRBJ2-7
V gene: TRBV6-1
D gene: TRBD1
clone size: .
CDR3 DNA: TGTGCCAGCAATACAGGGGCATCCTACGAGCAGTACTTC
CDR3 protein: CASNTGASYEQYF

J gene: TRBJ1-2
V gene: TRBV12-3/TRBV12-4
D gene: .
clone size: few
CDR3 DNA: TGTGCCAGCAGTTTAGCGCTCAGCGATGGCTACACCTTC
CDR3 protein: CASSLALSDGYTF

J gene: TRBJ2-1
V gene: TRBV29-1
D gene: TRBD1
clone size: many
CDR3 DNA: TGCAGCGTTGAAGGGACAGGGCACTATGAGCAGTTCTTC
CDR3 protein: CSVEGTGHYEQFF

J gene: TRBJ1-5
V gene: TRBV7-2
D gene: TRBD1
clone size: .
CDR3 DNA: TGTGCCAGCAGCTTAGACAGGGGATATCCGCCCCAGCATTTT
CDR3 protein: CASSLDRGYPPQHF

J gene: TRBJ2-1
V gene: TRBV9
D gene: .
clone size: few
CDR3 DNA: TGTGCCAGCAGCGTTCTACAGGGCTATGAGCAGTTCTTC
CDR3 protein: CASSVLQGYEQFF

J gene: TRBJ2-1
V gene: TRBV7-9
D gene: .
clone size: .
CDR3 DNA: TGTGCCAGCAGCCCTCAGAGCGGAGTGGAGTTCTTC
CDR3 protein: CASSPQSGVEFF

J gene: TRBJ2-7
V gene: TRBV4-3
D gene: .
clone size: .
CDR3 DNA: TGCGCCAGCAGCGAGGACTATTCTTTATACGAGCAGTACTTC
CDR3 protein: CASSEDYSLYEQYF

J gene: TRBJ2-1
V gene: TRBV2
D gene: TRBD2
clone size: .
CDR3 DNA: TGCGCCAGCAGTGATTTAAGCGGGGGGGCAAATGAGCAGTTCTTC
CDR3 protein: CASSDLSGGANEQFF

J gene: TRBJ1-6
V gene: TRBV5-1
D gene: .
clone size: .
CDR3 DNA: TGCGCCAGCAGCATGACCCCCGACGCCTATAATTCACCCCTCCACTTT
CDR3 protein: CASSMTPDAYNSPLHF

J gene: TRBJ2-5
V gene: TRBV12-3/TRBV12-4
D gene: TRBD1
clone size: .
CDR3 DNA: TGTGCCAGCAGTTCCCTCAGGGGGCATCAAGAGACCCAGTACTTC
CDR3 protein: CASSSLRGHQETQYF